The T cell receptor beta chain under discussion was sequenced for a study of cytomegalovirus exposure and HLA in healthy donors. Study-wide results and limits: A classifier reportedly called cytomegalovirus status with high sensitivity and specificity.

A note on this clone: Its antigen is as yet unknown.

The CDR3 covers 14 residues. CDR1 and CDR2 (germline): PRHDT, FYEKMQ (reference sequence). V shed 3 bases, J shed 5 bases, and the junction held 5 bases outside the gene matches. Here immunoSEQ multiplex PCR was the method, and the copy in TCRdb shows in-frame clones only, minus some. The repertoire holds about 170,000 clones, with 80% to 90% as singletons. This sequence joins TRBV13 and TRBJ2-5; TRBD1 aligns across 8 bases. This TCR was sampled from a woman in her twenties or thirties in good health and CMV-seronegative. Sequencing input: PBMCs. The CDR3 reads CASSLDREIETQYF. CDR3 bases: TGTGCCAGCAGCTTGGACAGGGAAATCGAGACCCAGTACTTC.